These 3 T cell receptor beta chains originate from one sample sequenced in a study of PD-L1 blockade in urothelial cancer (dated by TCRdb to about 2017). Libraries were prepared through the immunoSEQ multiplex PCR assay. Not all clones reach the TCRdb copy of this immuneACCESS table, which keeps in-frame sequences only. Checked studies attribute under half of the gap to unresolved V genes and leave the rest unexplained. This sample has some 100,000 clones in its table, and around 90% of those were observed once. The top ten constitute over 0.8% of the sample. Sequencing used PBMCs, obtained around atezolizumab (anti-PD-L1) treatment. All receptors derive from a woman older than 75 with urothelial cancer.

The V call is TRBV2, the J call TRBJ1-1; 8 nucleotides line up with TRBD1. CDR3 length: 13 amino acids. The germline V gene has CDR1 SNHLY and CDR2 FYNNEI. The V and J ends lost 7 bases and 2 bases, in that order; junction bases with no gene match: 3. CDR3 sequence (DNA): TGTGCCAGCAACGGACAGGGTAACACTGAAGCTTTCTTT. Translation gives CASNGQGNTEAFF.

V is TRBV10-3 and J is TRBJ2-1, with TRBD2 identical over 12 bases. Germline V gene data show CDR1 as ENHRY and CDR2 as SYGVKD. The CDR3 contains 16 residues. With 6 bases clipped from V and 5 bases from J, the junction kept 8 bases outside the gene matches. The CDR3 DNA reads as TGTGCCATCAGAGCGACTAGCGGGGGTCAGAACAATGAGCAGTTCTTC. As protein: CAIRATSGGQNNEQFF.

The chain combines TRBV18 with TRBJ2-2, with no clear D. Trimming pared 2 bases from V and 1 base from J, leaving 17 bases between. The length of the CDR3 is 18 residues. Looked up from germline, CDR1 is KGHSH and CDR2 is LQKENI. The CDR3 is CASSPSTLPAGNTGELFF. The CDR3, as DNA: TGTGCCAGCTCACCAAGCACTCTTCCTGCCGGGAACACCGGGGAGCTGTTTTTT.